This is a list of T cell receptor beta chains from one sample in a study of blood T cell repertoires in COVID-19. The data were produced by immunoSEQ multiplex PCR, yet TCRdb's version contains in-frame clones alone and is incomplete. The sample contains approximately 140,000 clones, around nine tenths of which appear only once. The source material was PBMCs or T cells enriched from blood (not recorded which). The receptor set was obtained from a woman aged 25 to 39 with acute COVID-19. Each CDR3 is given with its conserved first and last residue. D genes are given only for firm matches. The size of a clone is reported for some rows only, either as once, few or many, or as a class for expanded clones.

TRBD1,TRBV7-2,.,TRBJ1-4,TGTGCCAGCAGCCTCAACAGGGGGCAGGATGAAAAACTGTTTTTT,CASSLNRGQDEKLFF
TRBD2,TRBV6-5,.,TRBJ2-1,TGTGCCAGCAGTTACGGCGGGACGGGGGGAGAGCAGTTCTTC,CASSYGGTGGEQFF
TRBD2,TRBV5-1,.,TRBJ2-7,TGCGCCAGCAGCTTAATGGGGGGAGGGCCTGTCGACGAGCAGTACTTC,CASSLMGGGPVDEQYF
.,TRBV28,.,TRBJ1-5,TGTGCCAGCAGTTTACTGGACATTAGCAATCAGCCCCAGCATTTT,CASSLLDISNQPQHF
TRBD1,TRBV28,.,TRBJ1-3,TGTGCCAGCAGTTGGGGACAGGCCGGAAACACCATATATTTT,CASSWGQAGNTIYF
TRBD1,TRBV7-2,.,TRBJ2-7,TGTGCCAGCAGCGGACACCGGGACAGAGGGACCACTTACTACGAGCAGTACTTC,CASSGHRDRGTTYYEQYF
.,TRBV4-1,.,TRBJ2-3,TGCGCCAGCAGTGATTCCTCGCGCCTAAGCACAGATACGCAGTATTTT,CASSDSSRLSTDTQYF
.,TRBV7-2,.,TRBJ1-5,TGTGCCAGCAGCCTACAGGTCCAGCCAGGACAGCCCCAGCATTTT,CASSLQVQPGQPQHF
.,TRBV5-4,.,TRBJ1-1,TGTGCCAGCAGCCCGGCCGGACATCTAATGAACACTGAAGCTTTCTTT,CASSPAGHLMNTEAFF
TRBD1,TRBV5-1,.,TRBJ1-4,TGCGCCAGCAGCGTGACAGGGGACTTGAGTGGGTTACTAGGAGAAAAACTGTTTTTT,CASSVTGDLSGLLGEKLFF
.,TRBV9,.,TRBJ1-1,TGTGCCAGCAGCGGGGACATTAACACTGAAGCTTTCTTT,CASSGDINTEAFF
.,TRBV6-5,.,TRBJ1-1,TGTGCCAGCCAAAAACCGACAGGAGCTGAAGCTTTCTTT,CASQKPTGAEAFF
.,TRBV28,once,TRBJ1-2,TGTGCCAGCAGTTTGGACGAGGGGGGGCAAGGCTACACCTTC,CASSLDEGGQGYTF
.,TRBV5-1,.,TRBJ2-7,TGCGCCAGCAGCTCTAGTGTCGAGCAGTACTTC,CASSSSVEQYF
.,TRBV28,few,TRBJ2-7,TGTGCCAGCAGTTTCGCCGCGGCATGGAGCTCCTACGAGCAGTACTTC,CASSFAAAWSSYEQYF
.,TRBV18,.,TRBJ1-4,TGTGCCAGCTCACCGGGGCAGGGGAATGAAAAACTGTTTTTT,CASSPGQGNEKLFF
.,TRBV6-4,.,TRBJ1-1,TGTGCCAGCAGTGTCACGGGGAACACTGAAGCTTTCTTT,CASSVTGNTEAFF
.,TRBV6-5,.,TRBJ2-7,TGTGCCAGCAGTTACTCGGCAGGGTGGTACGAGCAGTACTTC,CASSYSAGWYEQYF
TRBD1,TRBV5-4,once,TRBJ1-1,TGTGCCAGCAGCGCGGACAGGGAAAACACTGAAGCTTTCTTT,CASSADRENTEAFF
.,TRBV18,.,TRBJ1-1,TGTGCCAGCTCACCAGCGGGGAGCAACACTGAAGCTTTCTTT,CASSPAGSNTEAFF
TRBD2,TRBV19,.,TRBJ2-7,TGTGCCAGTAGTACGGGCGGGAGCTCCTACGAGCAGTACTTC,CASSTGGSSYEQYF
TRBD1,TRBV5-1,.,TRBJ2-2,TGCGCCAGCAGCTTCATGGACAGGGACACCGGGGAGCTGTTTTTT,CASSFMDRDTGELFF
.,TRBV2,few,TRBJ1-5,TGTGCCAGCAGCTCACCCGGGGCAGGGGTTGGCAATCAGCCCCAGCATTTT,CASSSPGAGVGNQPQHF
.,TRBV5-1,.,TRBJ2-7,TGCGCCAGCAGCTTGGGGGGAGTGTCTTACGAGCAGTACTTC,CASSLGGVSYEQYF
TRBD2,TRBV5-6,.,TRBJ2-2,TGTGCCAGCAGCAATGAGCGGGAGAGAACCGGGGAGCTGTTTTTT,CASSNERERTGELFF
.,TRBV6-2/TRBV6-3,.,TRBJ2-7,TGTGCCAGCAGTAACACCCTGAAGGGGAACTACGAGCAGTACTTC,CASSNTLKGNYEQYF
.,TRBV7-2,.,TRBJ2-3,TGTGCCAGCAGCCCTACGCGGGGCGCAGATACGCAGTATTTT,CASSPTRGADTQYF
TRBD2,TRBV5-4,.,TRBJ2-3,TGTGCCAGCAACAGCGGGACCCAGAGCACAGATACGCAGTATTTT,CASNSGTQSTDTQYF
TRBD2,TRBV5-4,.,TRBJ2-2,TGTGCCAGCAGTGGGACTAGCGGGAACACCGGGGAGCTGTTTTTT,CASSGTSGNTGELFF
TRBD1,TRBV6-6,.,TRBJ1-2,TGTGCCAGCAGGCGGGACAGGGCCTATGGCTACACCTTC,CASRRDRAYGYTF
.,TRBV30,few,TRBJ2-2,TGTGCCTGGACTCGCGGGGTTGACGCGGGGGAGCTGTTTTTT,CAWTRGVDAGELFF
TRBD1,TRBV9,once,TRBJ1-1,TGTGCCAGCAGCGCCGGGACAGGGAGTTCAGGGGCTTTCTTT,CASSAGTGSSGAFF
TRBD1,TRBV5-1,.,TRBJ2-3,TGCGCCAGCAGCTTGGGCCCACAGACAGGGGACACAGATACGCAGTATTTT,CASSLGPQTGDTDTQYF
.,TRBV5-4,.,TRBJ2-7,TGTGCCAGCAGCATCGACAGCTACGAGCAGTACTTC,CASSIDSYEQYF
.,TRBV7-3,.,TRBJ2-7,TGTGCCAGCAGCCCGGACAACTCCTACGAGCAGTACTTC,CASSPDNSYEQYF
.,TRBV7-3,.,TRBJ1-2,TGTGCCAGCAGCTTAGGGGGGAACTATGGCTACACCTTC,CASSLGGNYGYTF
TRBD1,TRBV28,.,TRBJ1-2,TGTGCCAGCAGTATAACCAGGGGGCGCGAGGGGGGCTACACCTTC,CASSITRGREGGYTF
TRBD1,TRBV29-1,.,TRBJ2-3,TGCAGCGTTGAAGATCTAGTACAGGGGACCAGCACAGATACGCAGTATTTT,CSVEDLVQGTSTDTQYF
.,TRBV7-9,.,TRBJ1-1,TGTGCCAGCAGACCTTGGGAGGGGATGAACACTGAAGCTTTCTTT,CASRPWEGMNTEAFF
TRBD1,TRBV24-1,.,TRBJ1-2,TGTGCCACCAGTGATAGTTCGATTTCAGGGGGCGCTCGGGGCTACACCTTC,CATSDSSISGGARGYTF
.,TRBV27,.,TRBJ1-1,TGTGCCAGCAGTTTCGCCGGGACACCGAACACTGAAGCTTTCTTT,CASSFAGTPNTEAFF
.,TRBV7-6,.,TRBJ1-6,TGTGCCAGCAGCTTTGGGGGCACCTACTCCTATAATTCACCCCTCCACTTT,CASSFGGTYSYNSPLHF
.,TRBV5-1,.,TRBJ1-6,TGCGCCAGCAGCTTGGGGGAGAATTCACCCCTCCACTTT,CASSLGENSPLHF
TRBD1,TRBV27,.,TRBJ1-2,TGTGCCAGCAGTCCCATCGGGACAGGGAGTGACTATGGCTACACCTTC,CASSPIGTGSDYGYTF
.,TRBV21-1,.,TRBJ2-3,TGTGCCAGCAGCACCCGGAGGGGTTTCACAGATACGCAGTATTTT,CASSTRRGFTDTQYF
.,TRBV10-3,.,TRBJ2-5,TGTGCCACCTCGCCGGGGGAGCAAGAGACCCAGTACTTC,CATSPGEQETQYF
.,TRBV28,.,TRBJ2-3,TGTGCCAGCAGTTTAGGTCAGGGAACAGATACGCAGTATTTT,CASSLGQGTDTQYF
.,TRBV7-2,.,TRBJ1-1,TGTGCCAGCAGCTTAGCGCCACAGACCACTGAAGCTTTCTTT,CASSLAPQTTEAFF
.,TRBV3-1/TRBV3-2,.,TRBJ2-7,TGTGCCAGCAGCCAAGAAGGGAGTGTCCTTCTAGAGCAGTACTTC,CASSQEGSVLLEQYF
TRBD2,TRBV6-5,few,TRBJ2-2,TGTGCCAGCAGTTACGGGGCGGGAGGGCCGCCCGGGGAGCTGTTTTTT,CASSYGAGGPPGELFF
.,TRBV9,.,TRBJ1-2,TGTGCCAGCAGCCCCCAGACAGATTACTATGGCTACACCTTC,CASSPQTDYYGYTF